One sample yielded the 9 T cell receptor beta chains listed below, sequenced in a study of T-cell reconstitution after alpha-beta-depleted transplantation in children. The library targeted TCRbeta and was prepared with unique molecular identifiers. From the PCR reads, TCRdb called clonotypes with MiXCR, one entry per CDR3 protein. Here the sample spans 200,000 or so distinct CDR3 sequences, under 8.5% being singletons. Material: PBMCs, obtained before TCRalphabeta/CD19-depleted stem cell transplant. These receptors were obtained from a boy aged 2 to 10 with acute lymphoblastic leukemia, due to receive a stem cell transplant.

This clonotype was seen many times. This chain joins TRBV28 and TRBJ2-5, with a possible D match to TRBD2 (6 bases). Germline V gene lookup returns CDR1 MDHEN and CDR2 SYDVKM. The V gene lost 3 bases and the J gene lost 4 bases, with 9 bases spanning the gap. The CDR3 is 13 residues long. The CDR3: CASSFWRGETQYF. In nucleotides, the CDR3 is TGTGCCAGCAGTTTCTGGCGGGGAGAGACCCAGTACTTC. Filled out from reference TRBV28 and TRBJ2-5, the complete variable domain reads DVKVTQSSRYLVKRTGEKVFLECVQDMDHENMFWYRQDPGLGLRLIYFSYDVKMKEKGDIPEGYSVSREKKERFSLILESASTNQTSMYLCASSFWRGETQYFGPGTRLLVL.

This clonotype was picked up one time. The chain links TRBV11-1 to TRBJ2-1; 9 positions match TRBD1. J lost 7 bases, V lost 10 bases, and 14 bases had no gene match. The length of the CDR3 is 15 residues. CDR1 SGHAT and CDR2 FQDESV come from the germline V gene (reference sequence). CDR3 residues: CATSLQGQGRNEQFF. The CDR3 bases are TGTGCCACCTCGCTCCAGGGACAGGGTAGGAATGAGCAGTTCTTC.

The genes are TRBV29-1 and TRBJ1-4; D might be TRBD1 (6 bases). CDR1 and CDR2 from the germline V gene are SQVTM and ANQGSEA. Trimming took 7 bases from V and 8 from J, leaving 17 bases between them. CDR3 length: 13 amino acids. As DNA, the CDR3 is TGCAGCGCCTTGGGGGGGGCCGGGGAAAAACTGTTTTTT. It yields the protein CSALGGAGEKLFF.

This clonotype was seen repeatedly, ten times or more. This chain connects TRBV5-5 to TRBJ1-5; D not certain. V gave up 0 bases and J gave up 6 bases, with 13 bases separating them. CDR1 is SGHKS, CDR2 YYEKEE, per germline (reference sequence). The CDR3 extends over 15 amino acids. CDR3 in amino acids: CASSLDQRGIQPQHF. CDR3 nucleotide sequence: TGTGCCAGCAGCTTGGATCAGAGAGGTATTCAGCCCCAGCATTTT.

This clonotype was detected ten times or more. V usage is TRBV2 and J usage is TRBJ2-7; TRBD1 is a possible D gene (7 bases). V lost 11 bases and J lost 5, with 22 bases in between. The CDR3 contains 14 residues. Germline loops: CDR1 SNHLY, CDR2 FYNNEI. The chain's CDR3 is CALMTAGQFNEQYF. CDR3 bases: TGTGCCCTGATGACGGCGGGACAGTTCAACGAGCAGTACTTC. The full variable domain, with the rest looked up from reference TRBV2 and TRBJ2-7, is EPEVTQTPSHQVTQMGQEVILRCVPISNHLYFYWYRQILGQKVEFLVSFYNNEISEKSEIFDDQFSVERPDGSNFTLKIRSTKLEDSAMYFCALMTAGQFNEQYFGPGTRLTVT.

This clonotype was seen at least ten times. The V call is TRBV7-6, the J call TRBJ2-3; possibly TRBD1 for D (5 bases). From germline, CDR1 is SGHVS and CDR2 FNYEAQ. This CDR3 contains 16 residues. V was pared by 1 base and J by 2 bases, with 13 bases between. The chain's CDR3 is CASSLGAGINTDTQYF. In nucleotides, the CDR3 is TGTGCCAGCAGCTTAGGGGCAGGGATAAACACAGATACGCAGTATTTT. The complete variable domain, with remaining parts taken from reference TRBV7-6 and TRBJ2-3, reads GAGVSQSPRYKVTKRGQDVALRCDPISGHVSLYWYRQALGQGPEFLTYFNYEAQQDKSGLPNDRFSAERPEGSISTLTIQRTEQRDSAMYRCASSLGAGINTDTQYFGPGTRLTVL.

The chain couples TRBV5-6 to TRBJ2-2; 7 bases agree with TRBD1. Germline lookup yields CDR1 SGHDT and CDR2 YYEEEE. The CDR3 runs to 15 residues. Trimming took 3 bases from V and 5 from J; bases not matched to a gene: 7. This chain's CDR3 is CASSWGDRETGELFF. CDR3 bases: TGTGCCAGCAGCTGGGGTGACAGGGAAACCGGGGAGCTGTTTTTT. The whole variable domain, filled in from reference TRBV5-6 and TRBJ2-2, reads DAGVTQSPTHLIKTRGQQVTLRCSPKSGHDTVSWYQQALGQGPQFIFQYYEEEERQRGNFPDRFSGHQFPNYSSELNVNALLLGDSALYLCASSWGDRETGELFFGEGSRLTVL.

This clonotype was seen many times. This rearrangement joins TRBV2 to TRBJ2-2; D is perhaps TRBD1 (5 bases). Per germline, CDR1 SNHLY and CDR2 FYNNEI. The V gene lost 7 bases and the J gene lost 0 bases, with 9 bases spanning the gap. The CDR3 consists of 14 residues. CDR3 coding DNA: TGTGCCAGCAAGGCAGGGTCGAACACCGGGGAGCTGTTTTTT. This codes for CASKAGSNTGELFF.

Ten or more counts support this clonotype. The rearrangement joins TRBV4-3 to TRBJ1-1; no firm D call. Per germline, CDR1 LGHNA and CDR2 YSLEER. The CDR3 has 13 residues. V was shortened by 0 bases and J by 7 bases, with 9 bases between the two germline ends. The CDR3 nucleotides read TGCGCCAGCAGCCAAGACAGGCGCCGTGAAGCTTTCTTT. It specifies CASSQDRRREAFF.